Listed below are T cell receptor beta chains from one sample, sequenced in a study of T cell changes during pregnancy in multiple sclerosis. Sequencing used immunoSEQ multiplex PCR; TCRdb keeps in-frame clones, though not all of them. The sample yields around 97,000 clones, almost 95% seen once. The sample consisted of peripheral blood, taken after pregnancy. Receptors originate from a female donor with multiple sclerosis, enrolled in a pregnancy study. CDR3s include the opening cysteine and the closing phenylalanine or tryptophan.

j_gene | v_gene | CDR3aa
TRBJ2-7 | TRBV5-4 | CASSLIGSDLGGPYEQYF
TRBJ1-3 | TRBV2 | CASRGTLGGTIYF
TRBJ1-1 | TRBV4-1 | CASSRGRTEAFF
TRBJ2-1 | TRBV7-9 | CASSAARGGGYNEQFF
TRBJ2-7 | TRBV7-2 | CASSPSRDKVYEQYF
TRBJ2-7 | TRBV6-1 | CASRDSGSYEQYF
TRBJ1-3 | TRBV5-4 | CASSGIPGQFPGNTIYF
TRBJ2-6 | TRBV7-3 | CASSPLADSGANVLTF
TRBJ1-5 | TRBV29-1 | CSAAQGPNQPQHF
TRBJ2-3 | TRBV19 | CASRRGGTDTQYF
TRBJ1-2 | TRBV29-1 | CSVAHNYGYTF
TRBJ1-1 | TRBV5-8 | CASSGRVGAFF
TRBJ2-1 | TRBV13 | CASRTRRGGVYNEQFF
TRBJ2-5 | TRBV15 | CATSRERGPQGQTQYF
TRBJ2-3 | TRBV10-3 | CAITDRAEDTQYF
TRBJ1-6 | TRBV4-2 | CASSQETGGNSPLHF
TRBJ2-3 | TRBV11-2 | CASSLIREWVHTQYF
TRBJ1-3 | TRBV7-9 | CASSGTGGNTIYF
TRBJ2-1 | TRBV29-1 | CSVEEIVGASLNEQFF
TRBJ1-5 | TRBV19 | CASSTGHFSNQPQHF
TRBJ2-3 | TRBV11-2 | CASSRRRQGAKADTQYF
TRBJ2-3 | TRBV9 | CASSVGSFTDTQYF
TRBJ2-1 | TRBV19 | CASSPGKVRSYNEQFF
TRBJ2-7 | TRBV29-1 | CSVESRPHEQYF
TRBJ2-7 | TRBV5-4 | CASSLENSQVYF
TRBJ2-2 | TRBV7-7 | CASSLIGAGVNTGELFF
TRBJ2-1 | TRBV2 | CASSANRNEQFF
TRBJ2-7 | TRBV6-1 | CASSEIHQYSYEQYF
TRBJ1-2 | TRBV18 | CASSATGGSYGYTF
TRBJ1-1 | TRBV6-1 | CASRERDRGPWDTEAFF
TRBJ2-7 | TRBV5-1 | CASSFFRRDRGTYEQYF
TRBJ2-7 | TRBV7-2 | CASSLGTGYEQYF
TRBJ1-6 | TRBV7-6 | CASSPGTGRDSPLHF
TRBJ2-5 | TRBV6-5 | CASSLTGTGVETQYF
TRBJ2-1 | TRBV27 | CASSPGTGMFNEQFF
TRBJ1-2 | TRBV28 | CASSFGTVRGYGYTF
TRBJ2-3 | TRBV15 | CATSRQGGVDTQYF
TRBJ2-5 | TRBV19 | CASSWGSTSGPQETQYF
TRBJ2-7 | TRBV2 | CASSGGQEVPGHYEQYF
TRBJ2-1 | TRBV19 | CASSIEQGQYNEQFF
TRBJ2-1 | TRBV29-1 | CSVTSGTYNEQFF
TRBJ1-2 | TRBV6-5 | CASTQGQGAAGYTF
TRBJ2-1 | TRBV29-1 | CSVSGISYNEQFF
TRBJ2-7 | TRBV5-1 | CASSWAGTGYEQYF
TRBJ2-7 | TRBV4-2 | CASSRPGTLSSYEQYF
TRBJ2-1 | TRBV28 | CASSFSWRGRGPGEQFF
TRBJ2-7 | TRBV2 | CASSHPSGGAYEQYF
TRBJ2-3 | TRBV5-1 | CASSVTSVSTDTQYF
TRBJ1-5 | TRBV28 | CASSSKPDRDQPQHF
TRBJ1-1 | TRBV28 | CASWSGTDEAFF
TRBJ2-7 | TRBV6-6 | CASRAGGPQYF
TRBJ2-3 | TRBV28 | CASSPAGGNPSTDTQYF
TRBJ2-3 | TRBV10-3 | CAISETGAHRHTQYF
TRBJ2-3 | TRBV7-9 | CASLTEEGVDTQYF
TRBJ1-1 | TRBV7-2 | CASRLTGGANEAFF
TRBJ1-2 | TRBV2 | CASTRQGAQANYGYTF
TRBJ2-7 | TRBV19 | CASTGKREPYEQYF
TRBJ2-1 | TRBV6-5 | CASSSGGSSYNEQFF
TRBJ2-2 | TRBV27 | CASSPRPTGTANTGELFF
TRBJ2-3 | TRBV9 | CASSVGGAITTDTQYF